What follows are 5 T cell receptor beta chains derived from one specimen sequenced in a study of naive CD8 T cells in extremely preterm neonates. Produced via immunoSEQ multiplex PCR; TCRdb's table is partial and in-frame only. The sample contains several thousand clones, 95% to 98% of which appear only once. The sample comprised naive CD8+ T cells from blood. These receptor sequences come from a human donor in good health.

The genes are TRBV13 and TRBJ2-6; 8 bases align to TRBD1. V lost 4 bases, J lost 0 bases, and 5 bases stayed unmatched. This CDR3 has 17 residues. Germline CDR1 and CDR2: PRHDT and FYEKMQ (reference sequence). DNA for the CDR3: TGTGCCAGCAGCTCGGGACAGGCAAGCTCTGGGGCCAACGTCCTGACTTTC. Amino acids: CASSSGQASSGANVLTF.

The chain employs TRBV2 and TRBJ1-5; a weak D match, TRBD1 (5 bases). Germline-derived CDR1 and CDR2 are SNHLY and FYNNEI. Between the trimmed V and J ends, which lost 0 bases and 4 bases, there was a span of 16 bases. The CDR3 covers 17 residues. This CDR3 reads CASSEAFQGLRNQPQHF. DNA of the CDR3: TGTGCCAGCAGTGAAGCCTTCCAGGGACTTCGGAATCAGCCCCAGCATTTT.

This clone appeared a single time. The CDR3 protein is CASSTWTPYEQYF. Written as DNA, the CDR3 is TGTGCCAGCAGCACCTGGACACCTTACGAGCAGTACTTC. The gene calls are TRBV7-9 and TRBJ2-7; the D gene is possibly TRBD1 (5 bases). The CDR3 consists of 13 residues. CDR1 is SEHNR and CDR2 is FQNEAQ in the germline V gene (reference sequence). Trimming pared 5 bases from V and 4 bases from J, leaving 12 bases between.

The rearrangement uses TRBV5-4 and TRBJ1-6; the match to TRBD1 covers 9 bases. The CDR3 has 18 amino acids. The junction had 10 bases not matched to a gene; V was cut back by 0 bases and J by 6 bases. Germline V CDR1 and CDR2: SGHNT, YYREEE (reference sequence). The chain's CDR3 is CASSLVRSRTGANSPLHF. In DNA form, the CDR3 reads TGTGCCAGCAGCTTGGTGCGGTCTAGGACAGGGGCTAATTCACCCCTCCACTTT.

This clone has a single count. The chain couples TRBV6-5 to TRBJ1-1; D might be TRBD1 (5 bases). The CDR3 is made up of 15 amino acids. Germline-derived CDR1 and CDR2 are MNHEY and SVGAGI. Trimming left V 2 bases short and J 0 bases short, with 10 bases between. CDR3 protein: CASSYRGGLNTEAFF. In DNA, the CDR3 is TGTGCCAGCAGTTACCGCGGGGGACTGAACACTGAAGCTTTCTTT.